This T cell receptor beta chain was identified in a study of tumor and adjacent non-tumor tissue in lung cancer. A modified ARM-PCR protocol with three rounds of nested PCR amplified TCRbeta. TCRdb reprocessed the multiplex PCR reads with MiXCR, giving one entry per CDR3 protein. The sample has tens of thousands of distinct CDR3 sequences; around 80% are singletons. CDR1 MGHRA and CDR2 YSYEKL come from the germline V gene. The CDR3 spans 16 residues. No cell sorting was done before RNA was extracted from the tissue. The table lists this clonotype with a count of one. The junction differs from germline at one of its ends, possibly a read error.

The sample consisted of lung tumor tissue. The receptor was isolated from a woman in her fifties or sixties with non-small cell lung cancer. This rearrangement joins TRBV4-1 to TRBJ1-1; D gene unclear. CDR3 in DNA: TGCGCCAGCAGCCAAGACCGATACCAATTGAACATTGAAGCTTTCTTT. It encodes CASSQDRYQLNIEAFF.